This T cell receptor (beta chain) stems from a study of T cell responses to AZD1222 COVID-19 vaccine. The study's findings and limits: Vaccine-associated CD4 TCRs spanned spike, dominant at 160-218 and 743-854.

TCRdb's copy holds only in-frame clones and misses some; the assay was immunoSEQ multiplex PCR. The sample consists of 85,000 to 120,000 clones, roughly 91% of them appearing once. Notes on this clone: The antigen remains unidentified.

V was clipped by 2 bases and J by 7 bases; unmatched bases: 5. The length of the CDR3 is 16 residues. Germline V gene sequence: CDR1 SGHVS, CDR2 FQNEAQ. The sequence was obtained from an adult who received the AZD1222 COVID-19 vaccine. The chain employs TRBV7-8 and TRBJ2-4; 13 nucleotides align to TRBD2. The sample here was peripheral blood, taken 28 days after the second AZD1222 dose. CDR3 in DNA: TGTGCCAGCAGCTTACTACTAGCGGGGGGGCAGAACATTCAGTACTTC. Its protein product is CASSLLLAGGQNIQYF.